The 17 T cell receptor beta chains below come from one sample, sequenced in a study of cytomegalovirus exposure and HLA in healthy donors. PCR amplification relied on 60 Vbeta primers (plus 13 Jbeta primers). TCRdb's table, derived via immunoSEQ multiplex PCR, lists solely in-frame clones and lacks some. The top ten clones hold roughly 7.4% of a sample with around 250,000 clones, approximately 82% of them seen once. Material for sequencing was PBMCs. The receptors come from a woman aged 55-75 years in good health and CMV-seropositive.

V usage is TRBV10-3 and J usage is TRBJ2-1; TRBD2 matches at 7 bases. The CDR3 contains 17 residues. The germline gives CDR1 ENHRY, CDR2 SYGVKD. Trimming removed 0 bases from V and 6 bases from J; junction bases left unmatched: 11. This CDR3 reads CAISESGLMPPRNEQFF. The DNA for the CDR3 is TGTGCCATCAGTGAGTCGGGACTAATGCCGCCGCGCAATGAGCAGTTCTTC.

The genes are TRBV6-7 and TRBJ1-4; weak D call: TRBD1 (6 bases). TRBV6-7 carries the ORF label, with uncertain function. The CDR3 contains 15 residues. V was clipped by 2 bases and J by 7 bases, with 14 bases between them. CDR3 DNA: TGTGCCAGCAGTTACCTGGACAGCGAGGGTGAAAAACTGTTTTTT. Amino acid sequence: CASSYLDSEGEKLFF.

The chain employs TRBV5-6 and TRBJ1-5; D is unresolved. Germline V CDR1 and CDR2: SGHDT, YYEEEE. The CDR3 has 12 amino acids. Trimming cost V 0 bases and J 4 bases, with 2 bases left between them. This chain's CDR3 is CASSLVNQPQHF. CDR3 sequence (DNA): TGTGCCAGCAGCTTGGTAAATCAGCCCCAGCATTTT. Drawing the rest from reference TRBV5-6 and TRBJ1-5, the complete variable domain is DAGVTQSPTHLIKTRGQQVTLRCSPKSGHDTVSWYQQALGQGPQFIFQYYEEEERQRGNFPDRFSGHQFPNYSSELNVNALLLGDSALYLCASSLVNQPQHFGDGTRLSIL.

The V gene is TRBV18, the J gene TRBJ1-1; no firm D call. V lost 4 bases, J lost 0 bases, and 15 bases lay in between. Germline V gene lookup returns CDR1 KGHSH and CDR2 LQKENI. This CDR3 contains 16 residues. The CDR3 bases are TGTGCCAGCTCACAGGCCCTACAGAGTTTGAACACTGAAGCTTTCTTT. Translating it yields CASSQALQSLNTEAFF.

The V and J genes are TRBV2 and TRBJ2-2; D call uncertain. From germline, CDR1 is SNHLY and CDR2 FYNNEI. The CDR3 runs to 15 residues. V lost 5 bases and J lost 6, with 16 bases in between. The CDR3 loop reads CASSLLAPSPGELFF. The CDR3 DNA is TGTGCCAGCAGTCTATTAGCACCCAGCCCCGGGGAGCTGTTTTTT.

CDR3 sequence reads: CASSVGILAKNIQYF. The CDR3 DNA reads as TGTGCCAGCAGTGTCGGGATCCTAGCCAAAAACATTCAGTACTTC. This chain joins TRBV6-1 and TRBJ2-4, with a weak D call TRBD2 (5 bases). The length of the CDR3 is 15 residues. From germline, CDR1 is MNHNS and CDR2 SASEGT. Trimming took 4 bases from V and 0 from J, leaving 10 bases between them.

The rearrangement links TRBV10-3 to TRBJ2-1; D is unclear. The length of the CDR3 is 11 residues. Deletions cut 5 bases from V and 6 bases from J, with 5 bases between. From germline, CDR1 is ENHRY and CDR2 SYGVKD. CDR3 DNA: TGTGCCATCAGTACAGTCAATGAGCAGTTCTTC. This gives the protein CAISTVNEQFF.

The V gene is TRBV7-2, the J gene TRBJ2-7; 12 bases align to TRBD2. The CDR3 sequence is 16 residues long. Germline assignment: CDR1 SGHTA and CDR2 FQGNSA. The V and J ends lost 6 bases and 0 bases, in that order; junction bases with no gene match: 6. CDR3 in DNA: TGTGCCAGCAGTCGACTAGCGGGAGTCCCCTCCTACGAGCAGTACTTC. It is translated as CASSRLAGVPSYEQYF. The entire variable domain, with the rest obtained from reference TRBV7-2 and TRBJ2-7, is as follows: GAGVSQSPSNKVTEKGKDVELRCDPISGHTALYWYRQSLGQGLEFLIYFQGNSAPDKSGLPSDRFSAERTGGSVSTLTIQRTQQEDSAVYLCASSRLAGVPSYEQYFGPGTRLTVT.

The chain joins TRBV10-2 to TRBJ2-1; TRBD2 matches 9 bases. J gave up 5 bases and V 4 bases, and 3 bases lay outside the gene matches. This CDR3 has 14 residues. Germline CDR1 is WSHSY and CDR2 is SAAADI. The CDR3 DNA is TGCGCCAGCAGTGCTAGCGGGAACAACAATGAGCAGTTCTTC. Protein product: CASSASGNNNEQFF.

The V gene is TRBV18, the J gene TRBJ2-2, with 11 bases that match TRBD2. CDR1 and CDR2 (germline): KGHSH, LQKENI. CDR3 length: 16 residues. V lost 6 bases and J lost 7; bases outside the gene matches: 10. DNA for the CDR3: TGTGCCAGCTCTCAAACTAGCGGGAGACCAGGCGGGGAGCTGTTTTTT. Its translation is CASSQTSGRPGGELFF. The full variable domain, with the rest looked up from reference TRBV18 and TRBJ2-2, is NAGVMQNPRHLVRRRGQEARLRCSPMKGHSHVYWYRQLPEEGLKFMVYLQKENIIDESGMPKERFSAEFPKEGPSILRIQQVVRGDSAAYFCASSQTSGRPGGELFFGEGSRLTVL.

This CDR3 is CATSRDREAPDTQYF. The CDR3 DNA sequence: TGTGCCACCAGCAGAGATCGAGAAGCCCCAGATACGCAGTATTTT. V and J are TRBV15 and TRBJ2-3, with no clear D. V was shortened by 0 bases and J by 4 bases, with 11 bases between the two germline ends. The V gene's germline CDR1 is LNHNV and CDR2 YYDKDF (reference sequence). The CDR3 sequence is 15 residues long.

This rearrangement joins TRBV5-4 to TRBJ2-5; no clear D. Germline-derived CDR1 and CDR2 are SGHNT and YYREEE (reference sequence). The CDR3 length is 13 residues. V lost 1 base and J 4 bases, leaving 8 bases between the germline ends. CDR3 in DNA: TGTGCCAGCAGCTTGTATGGCGGAGAGACCCAGTACTTC. Translated, it gives CASSLYGGETQYF.

This clone was detected a few times. The J gene is TRBJ2-7, the V gene TRBV4-2; D is ambiguous. Germline V gives CDR1 LGHNA, CDR2 YNFKEQ. With 0 bases removed from V and 3 bases from J, the gap between germline ends came to 15 bases. The CDR3 covers 16 residues. In DNA form, the CDR3 reads TGTGCCAGCAGCCAAGATAGCTCGAGCAGCCGCTACGAGCAGTACTTC. This sequence encodes CASSQDSSSSRYEQYF.

The chain combines TRBV29-1 with TRBJ2-7, with 11 bases matching TRBD2. The CDR3 length is 15 residues. V was pared by 7 bases and J by 4 bases, with 12 bases of the junction left unmatched. Germline CDR1 reads SQVTM; CDR2 reads ANQGSEA. CDR3 protein: CSAVETSGSRYEQYF. CDR3 DNA: TGCAGCGCTGTCGAAACTAGCGGGAGTCGATACGAGCAGTACTTC.

The genes are TRBV5-1 and TRBJ1-2, with D perhaps TRBD1 (6 bases). Germline V gene data show CDR1 as SGHRS and CDR2 as YFSETQ. With 6 bases removed from V and 6 bases from J, the gap between germline ends came to 21 bases. This CDR3 spans 15 amino acids. CDR3: CASIRPLRTENGYTF. CDR3 in DNA: TGCGCCAGCATCCGACCGCTGCGGACAGAGAATGGCTACACCTTC.

The rearrangement joins TRBV25-1 to TRBJ2-1; 8 nucleotides match TRBD2. J gave up 2 bases and V 7 bases, and 13 bases lay outside the gene matches. This CDR3 has 17 residues. Germline CDR1 is MGHDK and CDR2 is SYGVNS. The CDR3 here is CASTANSGAGAYNEQFF. CDR3 sequence (DNA): TGTGCCAGCACCGCGAACTCGGGAGCGGGAGCCTACAATGAGCAGTTCTTC.

Here the CDR3 DNA reads TGTGCCAGCAGCGTCTCAGGGGTATTGGGAGAAAAACTGTTTTTT. Amino acids: CASSVSGVLGEKLFF. The chain combines TRBV11-2 with TRBJ1-4, with D possibly matching TRBD1 (6 bases). Trimming shortened V by 5 bases and J by 8 bases, and 18 bases separated the two germline ends. The CDR3 sequence is 15 residues long. Germline V gene data show CDR1 as SGHAT and CDR2 as FQNNGV. Full variable domain (missing parts from reference TRBV11-2 and TRBJ1-4): EAGVAQSPRYKIIEKRQSVAFWCNPISGHATLYWYQQILGQGPKLLIQFQNNGVVDDSQLPKDRFSAERLKGVDSTLKIQPAKLEDSAVYLCASSVSGVLGEKLFFGSGTQLSVL.